This T cell receptor (beta chain) was observed in a study of T-cell reconstitution after alpha-beta-depleted transplantation in children (dated by TCRdb to the mid-2010s). Regarding the study in general: T-cell immune reconstitution after TCRalphabeta/CD19-depleted allogeneic hematopoietic cell transplantation in children was quantitatively tracked in the study by means of TCR repertoire profiling.

The protocol used for the library was PCR. Sequencing instrument: Illumina HiSeq 2500. Molecular barcoding was employed in the preparation of TCR libraries, with unique molecular identifiers being used to normalize TCRbeta repertoire quantification. TCRdb passed the public sequencing reads through fastp at Q25 and MiXCR, retaining productive beta sequences. Records with the same CDR3 protein are collapsed into one entry carrying the most frequent genes and DNA. The sample table records about 610,000 distinct CDR3 sequences; roughly a tenth of these occur just once. The ten biggest clones cover roughly 3.9% of the sample. V is cut by 5 bases and J by 4 bases, and the space between the germline ends is 8 bases. The CDR3, cysteine through phenylalanine, is 12 amino acids long. Of the read, only the CDR3 DNA is kept; its 36 bases are in frame from base 1. Based on the germline V gene, the CDR1 and CDR2 sequences are MDHEN and SYDVKM.

This clonotype has more than one count but fewer than ten. Its antigen is not yet known. Nothing much larger sits one base from this clone, and base qualities are not available. The clonotype comes from a human donor who donated a stem cell graft to a child with acute myeloid leukemia. The rearranged chain carries TRBV28 and TRBJ1-2; the D gene remains uncertain. The specimen was PBMCs from the stem cell graft donor, collected from the stem cell graft. This receptor carries the CDR3 CASSQLGYGYTF. DNA sequence: TGTGCCAGCAGTCAGCTCGGCTATGGCTACACCTTC.